This is a list of T cell receptor beta chains from one sample in a study of PD-1 blockade in classical Hodgkin lymphoma. Here immunoSEQ multiplex PCR was the method, and the copy in TCRdb shows in-frame clones only, minus some. The sample records 50,000 or so clones, around 90% being singletons. This material consisted of peripheral blood mononuclear cells (PBMCs), taken before the second cycle of nivolumab. These receptors all stem from a human donor with classical Hodgkin lymphoma. CDR3s include the opening cysteine and the closing phenylalanine or tryptophan. The D gene is left open where the match is weak. The size of a clone is reported for some rows only, either as once, few or many, or as a class for expanded clones.

j_call d_call clone_size v_call cdr3_aa cdr3_nt
TRBJ1-1 NA NA TRBV5-1 CASSFGAQVTEAFF TGCGCCAGCAGCTTCGGGGCTCAAGTCACTGAAGCTTTCTTT
TRBJ2-3 NA NA TRBV12-5 CASGLSLGTTDTQYF TGTGCTAGTGGTTTGAGCCTTGGAACCACAGATACGCAGTATTTT
TRBJ2-5 NA NA TRBV5-4 CASSLGPESTETQYF TGTGCCAGCAGCTTAGGGCCCGAGAGCACAGAGACCCAGTACTTC
TRBJ2-4 NA NA TRBV5-6 CASSLTPKNIQYF TGTGCCAGCAGCTTGACCCCCAAAAACATTCAGTACTTC
TRBJ1-1 NA NA TRBV11-3 CASSPRGDTEAFF TGTGCCAGCAGCCCGAGGGGGGATACTGAAGCTTTCTTT
TRBJ1-1 NA NA TRBV6-4 CASSPSPGNTEAFF TGTGCCAGCAGCCCGTCCCCCGGAAACACTGAAGCTTTCTTT
TRBJ2-1 TRBD2 NA TRBV19 CASSIPLGLANEQFF TGTGCCAGTAGTATCCCCCTGGGACTAGCGAATGAGCAGTTCTTC
TRBJ2-3 TRBD2 NA TRBV4-1 CASSPAGITDTQYF TGCGCCAGCTCCCCAGCGGGAATCACAGATACGCAGTATTTT
TRBJ2-2 TRBD2 NA TRBV7-3 CASSYRRTSGGPRRDTGELFF TGTGCCAGCAGCTATAGGCGGACTAGCGGGGGACCCCGGAGGGACACCGGGGAGCTGTTTTTT
TRBJ2-5 TRBD2 NA TRBV15 CATRAGTSGGPQETQYF TGTGCCACCAGAGCCGGGACTAGCGGGGGGCCCCAAGAGACCCAGTACTTC
TRBJ2-7 TRBD2 NA TRBV5-4 CASSWGGPRDEQYF TGTGCCAGCAGCTGGGGGGGACCCCGGGACGAGCAGTACTTC
TRBJ1-1 NA NA TRBV5-6 CASSFPRERMNTEAFF TGTGCCAGCAGCTTTCCCAGGGAGAGAATGAACACTGAAGCTTTCTTT
TRBJ1-2 NA NA TRBV5-6 CASSLISDNYGYTF TGTGCCAGCAGCTTGATCTCGGATAACTATGGCTACACCTTC
TRBJ1-1 NA once TRBV15 CATSRDPAGRATEAFF TGTGCCACCAGCAGAGATCCGGCAGGGAGGGCCACTGAAGCTTTCTTT
TRBJ2-5 TRBD2 NA TRBV27 CASNSYDSGGGLETQYF TGTGCCAGCAACAGCTATGATAGCGGGGGGGGGCTGGAGACCCAGTACTTC
TRBJ1-1 NA NA TRBV5-6 CASSSELWAGGNTEAFF TGTGCCAGCAGCTCTGAACTTTGGGCGGGGGGGAACACTGAAGCTTTCTTT
TRBJ2-1 NA NA TRBV5-4 CASSLKVIPNEQFF TGTGCCAGCAGCTTAAAGGTAATCCCCAATGAGCAGTTCTTC
TRBJ2-5 TRBD1 NA TRBV28 CASSLILGQGMSETQYF TGTGCCAGCAGTCTCATCCTTGGACAGGGGATGAGTGAGACCCAGTACTTC
TRBJ2-7 NA once TRBV6-6 CASRGNYEQYF TGTGCCAGCAGAGGAAACTACGAGCAGTACTTC
TRBJ2-2 NA NA TRBV28 CASSLDTGELFF TGTGCCAGCAGTTTGGACACCGGGGAGCTGTTTTTT
TRBJ2-2 NA NA TRBV2 CASSAVENTGELFF TGTGCCAGCAGTGCTGTAGAGAACACCGGGGAGCTGTTTTTT
TRBJ2-7 NA few TRBV10-2 CASSGYSYEQYF TGCGCCAGCAGTGGGTATTCCTACGAGCAGTACTTC
TRBJ2-7 NA NA TRBV29-1 CSVVVPGVEQYF TGCAGCGTTGTGGTTCCAGGGGTCGAGCAGTACTTC
TRBJ2-7 TRBD2 NA TRBV5-5 CASSLLWEGSEQYF TGTGCCAGCAGCTTGTTGTGGGAGGGTAGCGAGCAGTACTTC
TRBJ2-1 NA few TRBV2 CASSLPPYEQFF TGTGCCAGCAGCCTACCACCCTATGAGCAGTTCTTC
TRBJ2-3 NA NA TRBV7-9 CASSPRTKSDTQYF TGTGCCAGCAGCCCCAGGACTAAGTCAGATACGCAGTATTTT
TRBJ1-2 TRBD1 NA TRBV28 CASSLWDRREGYTF TGTGCCAGCAGTTTATGGGACAGGCGGGAGGGCTACACCTTC
TRBJ1-4 NA NA TRBV9 CASSVRGTTNEKLFF TGTGCCAGCAGCGTTCGGGGAACTACTAATGAAAAACTGTTTTTT
TRBJ1-5 NA NA TRBV27 CASSQREDQPQHF TGTGCCAGCAGCCAAAGGGAGGATCAGCCCCAGCATTTT
TRBJ1-3 NA NA TRBV15 CATSSMVSAGNTIYF TGTGCCACCAGCTCCATGGTTTCAGCTGGAAACACCATATATTTT
TRBJ1-3 TRBD1 NA TRBV7-8 CASSSDRGAGNTIYF TGTGCCAGCAGCTCCGACAGGGGGGCTGGAAACACCATATATTTT
TRBJ2-1 NA NA TRBV23-1 CASSRGQRSSYNEQFF TGCGCCAGCAGCCGAGGACAGAGGAGCTCCTACAATGAGCAGTTCTTC
TRBJ1-5 NA once TRBV11-1 CASSLGVGNQPQHF TGTGCCAGCAGTTTAGGGGTTGGCAATCAGCCCCAGCATTTT
TRBJ1-1 NA NA TRBV5-6 CASSLGGGGNTEAFF TGTGCCAGCAGCTTGGGCGGAGGAGGGAACACTGAAGCTTTCTTT
TRBJ2-1 TRBD2 NA TRBV6-6 CASSYYAGGGGNEQFF TGTGCCAGCAGTTATTACGCGGGAGGGGGCGGGAATGAGCAGTTCTTC
TRBJ2-7 NA NA TRBV7-9 CASSLGSAGPNYEQYF TGTGCCAGCAGCTTAGGATCTGCGGGACCGAACTACGAGCAGTACTTC
TRBJ1-5 TRBD1 once TRBV4-1 CASSQGTAGNQPQHF TGCGCCAGCAGCCAGGGGACAGCGGGCAATCAGCCCCAGCATTTT
TRBJ1-5 TRBD1 once TRBV6-4 CASSDRLTGFNQPQHF TGTGCCAGCAGTGACCGTTTGACAGGGTTCAATCAGCCCCAGCATTTT
TRBJ1-2 NA NA TRBV2 CASSSQGPNYGYTF TGTGCCAGCAGTTCACAGGGTCCTAACTATGGCTACACCTTC
TRBJ2-5 TRBD1 NA TRBV30 CAWSVGRGLETQYF TGTGCCTGGAGTGTGGGCAGGGGGTTGGAGACCCAGTACTTC